Listed here are 26 T cell receptor beta chains from one sample, sequenced in a study of blood T cell repertoires in COVID-19. The method was immunoSEQ multiplex PCR; TCRdb's version includes in-frame clones alone and lacks a portion of them. The sample yields 120,000 to 150,000 clones, 88% seen once. Input material: peripheral blood. The receptors shown here come from a woman aged 55-69 years with acute or convalescent COVID-19.

V gene TRBV5-1 combines with J gene TRBJ2-1, with 12 bases fitting TRBD1. This CDR3 comprises 13 residues. CDR1 is SGHRS and CDR2 is YFSETQ in the germline V gene. With 5 bases clipped from V and 7 bases from J, the junction kept 1 base outside the gene matches. The CDR3 region has the DNA TGCGCCAGCAGGGGACAGGGGGCGAATGAGCAGTTCTTC. This gives the protein CASRGQGANEQFF. Looking up the rest from reference TRBV5-1 and TRBJ2-1 gives the full variable domain: KAGVTQTPRYLIKTRGQQVTLSCSPISGHRSVSWYQQTPGQGLQFLFEYFSETQRNKGNFPGRFSGRQFSNSRSEMNVSTLELGDSALYLCASRGQGANEQFFGPGTRLTVL.

The chain combines TRBV7-9 with TRBJ1-2; a possible D gene is TRBD1 (5 bases). Germline lookup yields CDR1 SEHNR and CDR2 FQNEAQ (reference sequence). The CDR3 loop spans 16 amino acids. V shed 2 bases and J shed 2 bases, with 15 bases lying between them. CDR3: CASSLMAGRENYGYTF. CDR3 bases: TGTGCCAGCAGCTTAATGGCAGGGAGGGAGAACTATGGCTACACCTTC.

The rearrangement uses TRBV4-1 and TRBJ1-2; TRBD1 might be the D (5 bases). The germline CDR1 and CDR2 sequences are MGHRA and YSYEKL. The CDR3 loop spans 15 amino acids. The V and J ends lost 4 bases and 4 bases respectively, with 16 bases between them. CDR3 residues: CASSLGGARSYGYTF. CDR3 coding DNA: TGCGCCAGCAGCCTAGGAGGGGCGCGGAGCTATGGCTACACCTTC.

The chain links TRBV19 to TRBJ2-1; D perhaps matches TRBD1 (5 bases). The CDR3 is made up of 17 amino acids. The germline V gene encodes CDR1 LNHDA and CDR2 SQIVND (reference sequence). Trimming shortened V by 3 bases and J by 0 bases, and 15 bases separated the two germline ends. The DNA for the CDR3 is TGTGCCAGTAGTATCTCCACCTTGACAGTCTCCTACAATGAGCAGTTCTTC. Its translation: CASSISTLTVSYNEQFF.

The chain recombines TRBV29-1 with TRBJ2-1, with TRBD1 identical over 10 bases. V dropped 6 bases and J dropped 9; count of bases not matched to a gene: 8. Germline V gene lookup returns CDR1 SQVTM and CDR2 ANQGSEA. The CDR3 has 13 amino acids. CDR3 sequence: CSVAGQGKGEQFF. CDR3 in DNA: TGCAGCGTCGCGGGACAGGGGAAGGGTGAGCAGTTCTTC.

The rearrangement joins TRBV28 to TRBJ1-6; TRBD1 matches 11 bases. The germline V gene encodes CDR1 MDHEN and CDR2 SYDVKM. J gave up 0 bases and V 5 bases, and 6 bases lay outside the gene matches. The CDR3 length is 18 residues. The CDR3 loop is CASSTGQGVSSYNSPLHF. Here the CDR3 DNA reads TGTGCCAGCAGTACGGGACAGGGGGTTAGCTCCTATAATTCACCCCTCCACTTT.

The J gene is TRBJ1-2, the V gene TRBV29-1, with 7 nucleotides matching TRBD1. Germline loops: CDR1 SQVTM, CDR2 ANQGSEA. The CDR3 has 13 residues. Trimming cost V 4 bases and J 7 bases; bases outside gene matches: 9. DNA of the CDR3: TGCAGCGTTGGGGGACAGTTAATTGTTGGCTACACCTTC. Its translation: CSVGGQLIVGYTF.

The chain has TRBV6-5 and TRBJ1-5, with a tentative D call TRBD1 (5 bases). V was pared by 1 base and J by 5 bases, with 12 bases between. The CDR3 runs 15 residues. Germline V gene lookup returns CDR1 MNHEY and CDR2 SVGAGI. CDR3 bases: TGTGCCAGCAGTTACTGCTTCAGGGAATATCAGCCCCAGCATTTT. Encoded protein: CASSYCFREYQPQHF.

This clone appeared a single time. V usage is TRBV3-1 (or the pseudogene TRBV3-2) and J usage is TRBJ2-1, with 9 nucleotides matching TRBD2. After removal of 2 bases from V and 8 bases from J, the junction contained 10 bases not matched to a gene. The CDR3 length is 16 residues. CDR1 LGHDT and CDR2 YNNKEL come from the germline V gene (reference sequence). CDR3 nucleotides: TGTGCCAGCAGCCAACGCCGGACTAGCGCCTTGGATGAGCAGTTCTTC. It codes for CASSQRRTSALDEQFF.

The chain combines TRBV6-5 with TRBJ2-2; D is unclear. The ends were cut back, 5 bases at V and 5 bases at J, with 6 bases in the middle. This CDR3 contains 12 residues. Germline V CDR1 and CDR2: MNHEY, SVGAGI. The CDR3 protein is CASSLSTGELFF. In DNA, the CDR3 is TGTGCCAGCAGTCTAAGTACCGGGGAGCTGTTTTTT.

The chain joins TRBV10-3 to TRBJ1-1; 11 bases are shared with TRBD1. The V gene's germline CDR1 is ENHRY and CDR2 SYGVKD. V was pared by 6 bases and J by 5 bases, with 17 bases of the junction left unmatched. This CDR3 has 18 residues. The CDR3 bases are TGTGCCATCAGGCAGGGACAGGGGGGGACTCAATTGTGGACTGAAGCTTTCTTT. It yields the protein CAIRQGQGGTQLWTEAFF.

This rearrangement joins TRBV30 to TRBJ2-7, with 8 nucleotides matching TRBD1. The CDR3 is 13 amino acids. The germline gives CDR1 GTSNPN, CDR2 SVGIG (reference sequence). Losses at the gene ends were 1 base for V and 7 bases for J; bases not matched to a gene: 6. Here the CDR3 reads CAWSGQGAGEQYF. The CDR3 DNA follows: TGTGCCTGGAGTGGGCAGGGGGCAGGGGAGCAGTACTTC.

The V gene is TRBV19, the J gene TRBJ1-1; a possible D gene is TRBD1 (6 bases). The V and J ends lost 9 bases and 5 bases respectively, with 16 bases between them. The CDR3 has 13 residues. The germline gives CDR1 LNHDA, CDR2 SQIVND (reference sequence). CDR3 residues: CASGQTYSTEAFF. The CDR3 nucleotides are TGTGCCAGCGGACAGACTTATAGTACTGAAGCTTTCTTT.

The chain combines TRBV7-2 with TRBJ2-3, with TRBD1 matching over 11 bases. The CDR3 runs to 15 residues. Germline lookup yields CDR1 SGHTA and CDR2 FQGNSA. After removal of 5 bases from V and 5 bases from J, the junction contained 6 bases not matched to a gene. CDR3 sequence reads: CASSPDRGLVDTQYF. Here the CDR3 DNA reads TGTGCCAGCAGCCCGGACAGGGGGCTTGTAGATACGCAGTATTTT.

The CDR3 DNA reads TGTGCCAGCAGCCCATCCGGGGGGTCACCCCTCCACTTT. This codes for CASSPSGGSPLHF. V gene TRBV6-6 combines with J gene TRBJ1-6, with a tentative D call TRBD1 (5 bases). V gave up 6 bases and J gave up 10 bases, with 13 bases separating them. Germline V gene lookup returns CDR1 MNHNY and CDR2 SVGAGI (reference sequence). The CDR3 is 13 residues long.

J is TRBJ2-7 and V is TRBV28; 10 bases align to TRBD1. Per the germline V gene, CDR1 is MDHEN and CDR2 is SYDVKM. J lost 3 bases, V lost 4 bases, and 3 bases had no gene match. CDR3 length: 14 residues. The CDR3 spells CASSSGDRGYEQYF. The DNA for the CDR3 is TGTGCCAGCAGTTCCGGGGACAGGGGCTACGAGCAGTACTTC.

This chain links TRBV30 with TRBJ1-1; tentative D call: TRBD1 (6 bases). Germline V lookup: CDR1 GTSNPN, CDR2 SVGIG (reference sequence). This CDR3 contains 12 residues. Trimming pared 6 bases from V and 4 bases from J, leaving 12 bases between. The CDR3 is CACHREGTEAFF. CDR3 coding DNA: TGTGCCTGCCACAGGGAAGGCACTGAAGCTTTCTTT.

The chain recombines TRBV5-1 with TRBJ2-1; 9 nucleotides match TRBD2. Germline trimming cut 4 bases from V and 3 bases from J; bases unmatched to any gene: 5. This CDR3 has 15 residues. Per germline, CDR1 SGHRS and CDR2 YFSETQ. CDR3 sequence reads: CASSRQRGDYNEQFF. In nucleotides, the CDR3 is TGCGCCAGCAGCCGACAGCGGGGGGACTACAATGAGCAGTTCTTC.

The CDR3 DNA reads TGTGCCAGCAGCCAATGGGCAGGGGAGGAGACCCAGTACTTC. It specifies CASSQWAGEETQYF. The chain employs TRBV14 and TRBJ2-5, with D possibly being TRBD1 (6 bases). This CDR3 region has 14 residues. V lost 2 bases and J lost 5, with 12 bases in between. CDR1 is SGHDN and CDR2 is FVKESK in the germline V gene.

This clone appeared a few times. This chain uses TRBV4-2 with TRBJ1-5; no definite D call. Germline CDR1 and CDR2: LGHNA and YNFKEQ. V lost 1 base and J 4 bases, leaving 5 bases between the germline ends. This CDR3 has 13 amino acids. The CDR3 is CASSQGRNQPQHF. The DNA for the CDR3 is TGTGCCAGCAGCCAAGGGCGGAATCAGCCCCAGCATTTT.

The chain recombines TRBV7-2 with TRBJ2-5, with D unclear. Germline lookup yields CDR1 SGHTA and CDR2 FQGNSA. V was trimmed by 3 bases and J by 5 bases, leaving 7 bases between them. CDR3 length equals 12 residues. Written as DNA, the CDR3 is TGTGCCAGCAGCTTCTACTGGGAGACCCAGTACTTC. Amino acid sequence: CASSFYWETQYF.

V and J are TRBV5-5 and TRBJ2-5; 7 bases map to TRBD1. J lost 3 bases, V lost 4 bases, and 9 bases had no gene match. This CDR3 contains 15 residues. The V gene's germline CDR1 is SGHKS and CDR2 YYEKEE (reference sequence). CDR3 amino acids: CASSVQGRLEETQYF. For the CDR3, the DNA is TGTGCCAGCAGCGTACAGGGGAGATTAGAAGAGACCCAGTACTTC.

The rearrangement links TRBV9 to TRBJ2-1, with D perhaps TRBD2 (6 bases). Germline V CDR1 and CDR2: SGDLS, YYNGEE. This CDR3 comprises 14 residues. V was shortened by 3 bases and J by 6 bases, with 13 bases between the two germline ends. CDR3 DNA: TGTGCCAGCAGCGCCCCGCGGGGTCCCAATGAGCAGTTCTTC. It is translated as CASSAPRGPNEQFF. The whole variable domain, remainder taken from reference TRBV9 and TRBJ2-1, is DSGVTQTPKHLITATGQRVTLRCSPRSGDLSVYWYQQSLDQGLQFLIQYYNGEERAKGNILERFSAQQFPDLHSELNLSSLELGDSALYFCASSAPRGPNEQFFGPGTRLTVL.

The gene calls are TRBV20-1 and TRBJ2-3, with D unclear. Germline V gives CDR1 DFQATT, CDR2 SNEGSKA (reference sequence). V shed 6 bases and J shed 5 bases, with 6 bases lying between them. There are 10 residues in the CDR3. The CDR3 DNA reads TGCAGTGCCCCTAGAGATACGCAGTATTTT. Amino acid sequence: CSAPRDTQYF.

The J gene is TRBJ2-3, the V gene TRBV7-3; 7 bases line up with TRBD1. The CDR3 is made up of 15 amino acids. With 5 bases clipped from V and 4 bases from J, the junction kept 9 bases outside the gene matches. Germline V gives CDR1 SGHTA, CDR2 FQGTGA. CDR3 sequence reads: CASSRQGYGADTQYF. CDR3 bases: TGTGCCAGCAGCCGACAGGGCTATGGGGCAGATACGCAGTATTTT.

The gene calls are TRBV28 and TRBJ1-1, with a weak D call TRBD1 (5 bases). Germline values: CDR1 MDHEN, CDR2 SYDVKM. V was shortened by 2 bases and J by 3 bases, with 16 bases between the two germline ends. The CDR3 totals 16 residues. CDR3 in DNA: TGTGCCAGCAGTTTAGGCGGAAGGGGCTTGGACACTGAAGCTTTCTTT. Translation: CASSLGGRGLDTEAFF.